A selection of T cell receptor delta chains follows, all from one sample in a study of gamma-delta T cells after stem cell transplantation. TCRdb re-processed the RT-PCR reads via CATT. The sample carries about 2,000 delta-chain clones, roughly 6.3% recorded once. The sequenced sample was gamma-delta T cells. All receptors derive from a human donor. It is not recorded whose cells these are; they may come from a transplant donor. Each CDR3 is given with its conserved first and last residue. The D gene is left open where the match is weak. Part of the rows lack a size; the others show once, few, many or a class for expanded clones.

>TRDV2|medium-sized|TRDJ1|NA|13
CACDTVGGDKLIF
TGTGCCTGTGACACCGTTGGTGGTGATAAACTCATCTTT
>TRDV2|medium-sized|TRDJ1|NA|14
CACDTVVRGEKLIF
TGTGCCTGTGACACAGTCGTGCGGGGTGAAAAACTCATCTTT
>TRDV2|NA|TRDJ1|TRDD3|19
CACDPLLGDRGPNTDKLIF
TGTGCCTGTGATCCCCTACTGGGGGACAGGGGCCCTAACACCGATAAACTCATCTTT
>TRDV2|medium-sized|TRDJ1|NA|17
CACDTLGDPRYTDKLIF
TGTGCCTGTGACACCCTTGGGGATCCAAGGTACACCGATAAACTCATCTTT
>TRDV2|few|TRDJ1|TRDD3|18
CACDTMFTGAAETDKLIF
TGTGCCTGTGACACTATGTTTACTGGGGCCGCCGAGACCGATAAACTCATCTTT
>TRDV2|medium-sized|TRDJ3|TRDD3|22
CACDTAPAGGSVIGWDTRQMFF
TGTGCCTGTGACACCGCTCCGGCTGGGGGATCCGTGATCGGGTGGGACACCCGACAGATGTTTTTC
>TRDV2|large|TRDJ1|NA|14
CACDPVLGQDKLIF
TGTGCCTGTGACCCCGTACTGGGTCAGGATAAACTCATCTTT
>TRDV2|medium-sized|TRDJ1|NA|17
CACDVAGPKKGTDKLIF
TGTGCCTGTGATGTTGCTGGGCCAAAAAAAGGCACCGATAAACTCATCTTT
>TRDV2|NA|TRDJ3|TRDD3|17
CACDTLGDTWDTRQMFF
TGTGCCTGTGACACATTGGGGGATACTTGGGACACCCGACAGATGTTTTTC
>TRDV2|medium-sized|TRDJ1|TRDD3|19
CACDTIGVTGGYAIDKLIF
TGTGCCTGTGACACCATAGGGGTAACTGGGGGATACGCTATCGATAAACTCATCTTT
>TRDV2|medium-sized|TRDJ1|TRDD3|16
CACDVLGDSYTDKLIF
TGTGCCTGTGACGTGCTGGGGGATTCGTACACCGATAAACTCATCTTT
>TRDV2|few|TRDJ1|TRDD3|19
CACDTVEATGGRYTDKLIF
TGTGCTTGTGACACGGTAGAGGCGACTGGGGGACGGTACACCGATAAACTCATCTTT
>TRDV2|large|TRDJ3|TRDD3|18
CACDNTGGYSWDTRQMFF
TGTGCCTGTGACAATACTGGGGGATACTCCTGGGACACCCGACAGATGTTTTTC
>TRDV2|NA|TRDJ3|NA|17
CACDSSWGSWDTRQMFF
TGTGCCTGTGACTCCTCCTGGGGCTCCTGGGACACCCGACAGATGTTTTTC
>TRDV2|medium-sized|TRDJ1|NA|15
CACDSLVKVPMALIF
TGTGCCTGTGACAGCTTGGTGAAGGTTCCTATGGCACTCATCTTT
>TRDV2|medium-sized|TRDJ1|TRDD3|24
CACDTVRSFVGLLGDIHNTDKLIF
TGTGCCTGTGACACCGTACGTTCCTTCGTTGGATTACTGGGGGACATCCACAACACCGATAAACTCATCTTT
>TRDV2|medium-sized|TRDJ1|NA|17
CACDTLGGGRYTDKLIF
TGTGCCTGTGACACCTTAGGCGGGGGACGTTACACCGATAAACTCATCTTT
>TRDV2|few|TRDJ1|TRDD3|18
CACDLLLGDTPHTDKLIF
TGTGCCTGTGACCTTTTACTGGGGGATACGCCACACACCGATAAACTCATCTTT
>TRDV2|medium-sized|TRDJ1|TRDD3|17
CACELLGDRHNTDKLIF
TGTGCCTGTGAGCTACTGGGGGACCGACACAACACCGATAAACTCATCTTT
>TRDV2|few|TRDJ1|TRDD3|15
CACDTLGGHTDKLIF
TGTGCCTGTGACACCCTGGGGGGTCACACCGATAAACTCATCTTT
>TRDV2|medium-sized|TRDJ3|TRDD3|22
CACDTVTLGDSKSSWDTRQMFF
TGTGCCTGTGACACCGTGACGTTGGGGGATTCTAAAAGCTCCTGGGACACCCGACAGATGTTTTTC
>TRDV2|medium-sized|TRDJ1|TRDD3|19
CACDTMSVGDLHNTDKLIF
TGTGCCTGTGACACCATGTCGGTGGGGGATCTCCACAACACCGATAAACTCATCTTT
>TRDV2|large|TRDJ1|TRDD3|21
CACDTVADFSRTGGPASKLIF
TGTGCCTGTGACACCGTTGCCGATTTCTCCCGTACTGGGGGTCCGGCTAGTAAACTCATCTTT
>TRDV2|NA|TRDJ1|TRDD3|20
CACDPTGGYRPVPRTDKLIF
TGTGCCTGTGACCCAACTGGGGGATACCGACCAGTCCCCAGGACCGATAAACTCATCTTT
>TRDV2|medium-sized|TRDJ1|TRDD3|18
CACDTVSLGDTGADKLIF
TGTGCCTGTGACACCGTATCACTGGGGGATACGGGGGCCGATAAACTCATCTTT